This T cell receptor (beta chain) was found in a study of memory CD4+ T cells and cytomegalovirus serostatus. Study background: This sample comes from healthy Belgian adults, under 10 CMV seropositive, 24 seronegative. Study results and caveats: Median bootstrapped AUC for CMV status was approximately 0.95 originally, around 0.91 US-trained.

With regard to this clone: As yet, its antigen is unknown.

With 0 bases clipped from V and 4 bases from J, the junction kept 6 bases outside the gene matches. CDR1 is PRHDT and CDR2 is FYEKMQ in the germline V gene (reference sequence). The CDR3 is 16 amino acids. Single viable CD3+CD4+CD8-CD45RO+ cells were sorted as the memory CD4+ T cells. TCRdb's table, derived via immunoSEQ multiplex PCR, lists solely in-frame clones and lacks some. The sample yields under 85,000 clones, approximately 78% seen once. Sequenced sample: memory CD4+ T cells from blood. The chain uses TRBV13 and TRBJ2-1; 7 bases agree with TRBD2. The clonotype was recovered from an adult in good health and CMV-seropositive. CDR3 sequence (DNA): TGTGCCAGCAGCTTAGGGGCGGGGGAAGATTACAATGAGCAGTTCTTC. It codes for CASSLGAGEDYNEQFF.